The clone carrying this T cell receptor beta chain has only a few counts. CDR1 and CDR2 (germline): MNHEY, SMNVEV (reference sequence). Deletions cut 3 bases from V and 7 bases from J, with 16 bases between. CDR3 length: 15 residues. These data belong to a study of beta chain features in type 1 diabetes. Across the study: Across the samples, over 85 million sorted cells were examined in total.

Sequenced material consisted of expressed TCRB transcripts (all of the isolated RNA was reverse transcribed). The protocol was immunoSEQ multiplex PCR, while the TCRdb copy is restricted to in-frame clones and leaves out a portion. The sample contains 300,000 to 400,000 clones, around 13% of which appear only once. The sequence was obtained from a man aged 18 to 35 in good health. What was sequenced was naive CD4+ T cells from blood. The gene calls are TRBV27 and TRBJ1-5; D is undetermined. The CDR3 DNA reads TGTGCCAGCAGTTTTTTCAATGACATAAACCAGCCCCAGCATTTT. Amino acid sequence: CASSFFNDINQPQHF.